Each of the 23 T cell receptor beta chains below was sequenced from the same sample in a study of cytomegalovirus exposure and HLA in healthy donors. PCR primers comprised 60 Vbeta and 13 Jbeta primers. Sequenced by immunoSEQ multiplex PCR; TCRdb stores in-frame clones only, minus some. The data contain about 140,000 clones, around 73% of them singletons. The sequencing input was PBMCs. These TCRs come from a female donor in good health and CMV-seronegative.

This sequence joins TRBV6-1 and TRBJ1-2; tentatively, D is TRBD1 (6 bases). The CDR3 spans 13 residues. CDR1 is MNHNS and CDR2 is SASEGT in the germline V gene. V was cut by 3 bases and J by 1 base, with 6 bases left in between. CDR3 sequence: CASSDRGNYGYTF. DNA of the CDR3: TGTGCCAGCAGTGACAGGGGTAACTATGGCTACACCTTC.

V usage is TRBV28 and J usage is TRBJ1-2; D possibly corresponds to TRBD1 (5 bases). CDR1 is MDHEN and CDR2 is SYDVKM in the germline V gene. Trimming removed 7 bases from V and 4 bases from J, with 13 bases in between. The CDR3 covers 13 residues. The CDR3 loop reads CASMGGGIYGYTF. CDR3 bases: TGTGCCAGCATGGGCGGGGGGATCTATGGCTACACCTTC.

J is TRBJ2-5 and V is TRBV7-9, with 13 bases matching TRBD2. The CDR3 has 16 residues. The V gene end was trimmed by 5 bases and the J gene end by 4 bases; junction bases not matched to a gene: 7. Germline V gives CDR1 SEHNR, CDR2 FQNEAQ (reference sequence). CDR3 nucleotides: TGTGCCAGCAGCCCTTGGACTAGCGGGAGAGGAGAGACCCAGTACTTC. It specifies CASSPWTSGRGETQYF.

The gene calls are TRBV29-1 and TRBJ2-7; 8 bases agree with TRBD1. Germline-derived CDR1 and CDR2 are SQVTM and ANQGSEA. V lost 5 bases and J lost 0; bases outside the gene matches: 3. The CDR3 contains 13 residues. In DNA form, the CDR3 reads TGCAGCGTTCGGACAGGGAGCTCCTACGAGCAGTACTTC. Protein sequence: CSVRTGSSYEQYF.

CDR3 in amino acids: CASSPGGGGSSYNEQFF. The CDR3 nucleotides are TGTGCCAGCAGCCCGGGGGGCGGGGGAAGCTCCTACAATGAGCAGTTCTTC. V usage is TRBV27 and J usage is TRBJ2-1; tentatively, D is TRBD2 (7 bases). Germline V gene data show CDR1 as MNHEY and CDR2 as SMNVEV (reference sequence). The CDR3 covers 17 residues. Trimming stripped 6 bases from V and 0 bases from J, with 18 bases between.

The chain joins TRBV2 to TRBJ2-3, with 7 bases lining up with TRBD2. The CDR3 is 17 amino acids. Germline loops: CDR1 SNHLY, CDR2 FYNNEI. J lost 6 bases, V lost 7 bases, and 19 bases had no gene match. The CDR3 loop is CASKEGIPGLLRDTQYF. The CDR3 bases are TGTGCCAGCAAGGAGGGAATTCCGGGACTACTGAGGGATACGCAGTATTTT. Full variable domain (rest looked up from reference TRBV2 and TRBJ2-3): EPEVTQTPSHQVTQMGQEVILRCVPISNHLYFYWYRQILGQKVEFLVSFYNNEISEKSEIFDDQFSVERPDGSNFTLKIRSTKLEDSAMYFCASKEGIPGLLRDTQYFGPGTRLTVL.

This clone occurred a few times. This chain links TRBV2 with TRBJ2-7; TRBD2 matches at 9 bases. The CDR3 spans 16 residues. CDR1 and CDR2 from the germline V gene are SNHLY and FYNNEI. V gave up 5 bases and J gave up 1 base; unmatched junction bases: 9. The CDR3 sequence: CASSKVIAGVSYEQYF. Written as DNA, the CDR3 is TGTGCCAGCAGTAAAGTCATAGCGGGAGTATCCTACGAGCAGTACTTC.

The chain has TRBV30 and TRBJ2-7; tentatively, D is TRBD2 (5 bases). This CDR3 region has 13 residues. Trimming shortened V by 3 bases and J by 9 bases, and 18 bases separated the two germline ends. From germline, CDR1 is GTSNPN and CDR2 SVGIG (reference sequence). CDR3 sequence: CAWRAAGLGRQYF. Written as DNA, the CDR3 is TGTGCCTGGAGAGCGGCTGGACTGGGGAGGCAGTACTTC. The full variable domain, its missing parts supplied by reference TRBV30 and TRBJ2-7, is SQTIHQWPATLVQPVGSPLSLECTVEGTSNPNLYWYRQAAGRGLQLLFYSVGIGQISSEVPQNLSASRPQDRQFILSSKKLLLSDSGFYLCAWRAAGLGRQYFGPGTRLTVT.

The chain carries TRBV18 and TRBJ2-5; TRBD2 aligns across 13 bases. V trimming: 1 base; J trimming: 5 bases; junction bases outside the gene matches: 4. CDR1 and CDR2 from the germline V gene are KGHSH and LQKENI. This CDR3 comprises 16 residues. The CDR3 is CASSPLGTSGMETQYF. The CDR3 bases are TGTGCCAGCTCACCACTCGGGACTAGCGGGATGGAGACCCAGTACTTC.

The chain uses TRBV29-1 and TRBJ2-5, with no clear D. The DNA end is more similar to TRBJ2-7, so the J call may be wrong. Germline values: CDR1 SQVTM, CDR2 ANQGSEA. CDR3 length: 13 amino acids. The CDR3 nucleotides are TGCAGCGTTGTAGTGGTGCCTAGTAGCGAGCAGTACTTC. It yields the protein CSVVVVPSSEQYF.

The V gene is TRBV11-2, the J gene TRBJ2-1, with D possibly being TRBD2 (5 bases). Trimming took 5 bases from V and 4 from J, leaving 27 bases between them. CDR3 size: 19 residues. The V gene's germline CDR1 is SGHAT and CDR2 FQNNGV. CDR3 region: CASSLGGVGSSYSYNEQFF. The CDR3 DNA is TGTGCCAGCAGCCTAGGAGGCGTTGGGTCCTCCTACTCATACAATGAGCAGTTCTTC.

J is TRBJ2-5 and V is TRBV7-9; 11 bases agree with TRBD2. Germline-derived CDR1 and CDR2 are SEHNR and FQNEAQ (reference sequence). V trimming: 5 bases; J trimming: 7 bases; junction bases outside the gene matches: 18. The CDR3 spans 18 residues. In DNA, the CDR3 is TGTGCCAGCAGCCGACGTGGGGTAGCGGGGGGGCCTACAGGGACCCAGTACTTC. Residues: CASSRRGVAGGPTGTQYF.

Concerning this clone: Other DNA sequences in this specimen translate into the identical CDR3. V usage is TRBV19 and J usage is TRBJ2-3; 10 bases match TRBD1. The CDR3 is 13 residues long. V trimming: 9 bases; J trimming: 4 bases; junction bases outside the gene matches: 4. Germline V gene sequence: CDR1 LNHDA, CDR2 SQIVND (reference sequence). The DNA of the CDR3 is TGTGCCAGCCGGGACAGGGGCGCAGATACGCAGTATTTT. Translated, it gives CASRDRGADTQYF.

J is TRBJ1-1 and V is TRBV27; D is ambiguous. Germline V lookup: CDR1 MNHEY, CDR2 SMNVEV (reference sequence). Trimming took off 3 bases at V and 4 bases at J, with 9 bases between the two ends. This CDR3 is built from 13 residues. The CDR3 spells CASSFAGSTEAFF. CDR3 DNA: TGTGCCAGCAGTTTTGCGGGGTCCACTGAAGCTTTCTTT.

CDR3 in amino acids: CSAILDYRGNEQFF. For the CDR3, the DNA is TGCAGCGCGATCTTAGACTATCGCGGTAATGAGCAGTTCTTC. This chain joins TRBV29-1 and TRBJ2-1, with D possibly matching TRBD2 (5 bases). The germline gives CDR1 SQVTM, CDR2 ANQGSEA. Trimming pared 7 bases from V and 7 bases from J, leaving 20 bases between. The CDR3 totals 14 residues.

Only a few counts were recorded for this clone. The V call is TRBV5-6, the J call TRBJ1-2; no definite D call. Between the trimmed V and J ends, which lost 1 base and 0 bases, there was a span of 7 bases. CDR1 SGHDT and CDR2 YYEEEE come from the germline V gene. The CDR3 spans 14 residues. The CDR3 sequence: CASSLSQANYGYTF. CDR3 nucleotides: TGTGCCAGCAGCTTGTCCCAGGCTAACTATGGCTACACCTTC.

The genes are TRBV27 and TRBJ2-3, with 8 bases lining up with TRBD1. The CDR3 contains 17 residues. V lost 5 bases to trimming and J lost 3 bases; unmatched junction nucleotides: 13. Germline V gene sequence: CDR1 MNHEY, CDR2 SMNVEV (reference sequence). As DNA, the CDR3 is TGTGCCAGCAGTCCGCGACAGGGGCCGGCCCGAACAGATACGCAGTATTTT. Translated, it gives CASSPRQGPARTDTQYF.

This sequence joins TRBV28 and TRBJ2-1; 12 bases map to TRBD1. Looked up from germline, CDR1 is MDHEN and CDR2 is SYDVKM. The CDR3 totals 15 residues. J gave up 8 bases and V 4 bases, and 6 bases lay outside the gene matches. Here the CDR3 reads CASSSPGQGAYEQFF. The CDR3 DNA reads TGTGCCAGCAGTTCCCCGGGACAGGGGGCTTATGAGCAGTTCTTC.

The V and J genes are TRBV19 and TRBJ1-1, with a tentative D call TRBD1 (6 bases). Trimming removed 3 bases at V and 10 bases at J, with 21 bases between. In germline, CDR1 is LNHDA, CDR2 SQIVND (reference sequence). This CDR3 has 15 amino acids. The CDR3 protein is CASSMGATARMGAFF. In DNA form, the CDR3 reads TGTGCCAGTAGTATGGGGGCGACAGCCCGAATGGGAGCTTTCTTT.

The V gene is TRBV27, the J gene TRBJ2-1; 8 nucleotides line up with TRBD1. The CDR3 runs 14 residues. The germline gives CDR1 MNHEY, CDR2 SMNVEV (reference sequence). J gave up 5 bases and V 3 bases, and 3 bases lay outside the gene matches. This chain's CDR3 is CASSFGTGHNEQFF. CDR3 bases: TGTGCCAGCAGTTTTGGGACAGGCCACAATGAGCAGTTCTTC.

Comment on this clone: A junction end diverges from the germline sequence, so it may reflect a read error. The chain links TRBV7-9 to TRBJ1-2, with D uncertain. The CDR3 is 15 residues long. The V gene's germline CDR1 is SEHNR and CDR2 FQNEAQ (reference sequence). CDR3 nucleotides: TGTTCCAGCAGCTTAGTTAGTGAATCCAACTATGGCTACACCTTC. Its protein product is CSSSLVSESNYGYTF.

This clone was recorded once. The chain combines TRBV7-8 with TRBJ1-1; tentatively, D is TRBD1 (5 bases). This CDR3 region has 16 residues. V lost 1 base, J lost 1 base, and 13 bases lay in between. The germline CDR1 and CDR2 sequences are SGHVS and FQNEAQ. CDR3 amino acids: CASSLGFGGGNTEAFF. CDR3 DNA: TGTGCCAGCAGCTTAGGTTTCGGGGGGGGGAACACTGAAGCTTTCTTT.

This clone turned up a few times. The chain joins TRBV6-1 to TRBJ1-1; D ambiguous. Trimming took 3 bases from V and 1 from J, leaving 6 bases between them. The CDR3 is made up of 13 amino acids. Germline lookup yields CDR1 MNHNS and CDR2 SASEGT. The CDR3 DNA is TGTGCCAGCAGTGATGCCGGGAACACTGAAGCTTTCTTT. Its translation: CASSDAGNTEAFF.